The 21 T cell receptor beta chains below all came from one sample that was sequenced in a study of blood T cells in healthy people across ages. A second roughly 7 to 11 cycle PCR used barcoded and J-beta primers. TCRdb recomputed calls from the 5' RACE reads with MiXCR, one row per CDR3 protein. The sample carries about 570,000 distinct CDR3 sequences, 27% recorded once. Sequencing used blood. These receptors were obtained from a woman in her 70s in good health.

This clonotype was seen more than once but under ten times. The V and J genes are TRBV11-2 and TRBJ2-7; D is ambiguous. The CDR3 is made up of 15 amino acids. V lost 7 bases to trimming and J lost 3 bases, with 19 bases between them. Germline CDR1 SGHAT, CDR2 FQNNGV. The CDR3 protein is CASTLSVPGNYEQYF. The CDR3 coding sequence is TGTGCCAGCACCCTGTCGGTGCCCGGAAACTACGAGCAGTACTTC.

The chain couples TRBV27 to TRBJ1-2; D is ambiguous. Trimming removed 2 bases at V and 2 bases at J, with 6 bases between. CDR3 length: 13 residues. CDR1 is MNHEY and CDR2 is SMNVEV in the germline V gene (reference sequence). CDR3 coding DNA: TGTGCCAGCAGTTTAACCTTAAACTATGGCTACACCTTC. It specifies CASSLTLNYGYTF.

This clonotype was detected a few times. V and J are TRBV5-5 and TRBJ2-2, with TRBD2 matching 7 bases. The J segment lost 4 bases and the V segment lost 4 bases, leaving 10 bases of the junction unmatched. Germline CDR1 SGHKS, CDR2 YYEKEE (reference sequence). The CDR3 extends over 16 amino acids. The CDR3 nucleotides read TGTGCCAGCAGCCTAGCGGTGGGGCTCGGCACCGGGGAGCTGTTTTTT. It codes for CASSLAVGLGTGELFF.

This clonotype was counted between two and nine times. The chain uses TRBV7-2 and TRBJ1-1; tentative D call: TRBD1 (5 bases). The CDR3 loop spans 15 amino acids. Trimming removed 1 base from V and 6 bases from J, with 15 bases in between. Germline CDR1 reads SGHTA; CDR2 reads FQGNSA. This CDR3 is CASSLVGQLNAEAFF. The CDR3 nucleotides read TGTGCCAGCAGCTTAGTGGGGCAGTTAAACGCTGAAGCTTTCTTT.

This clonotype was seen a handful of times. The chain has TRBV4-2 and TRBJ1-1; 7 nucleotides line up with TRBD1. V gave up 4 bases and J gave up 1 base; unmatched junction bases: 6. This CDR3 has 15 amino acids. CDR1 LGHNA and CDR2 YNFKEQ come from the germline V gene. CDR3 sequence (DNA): TGTGCCAGCAGCCGATCCCAGGGGGAGAACACTGAAGCTTTCTTT. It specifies CASSRSQGENTEAFF.

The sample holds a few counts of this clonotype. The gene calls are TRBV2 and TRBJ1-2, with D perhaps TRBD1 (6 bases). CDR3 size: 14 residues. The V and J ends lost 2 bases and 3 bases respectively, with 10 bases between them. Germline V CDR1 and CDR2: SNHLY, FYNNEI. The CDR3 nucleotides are TGTGCCAGCAGTGAACAGGGGACTGACTATGGCTACACCTTC. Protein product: CASSEQGTDYGYTF.

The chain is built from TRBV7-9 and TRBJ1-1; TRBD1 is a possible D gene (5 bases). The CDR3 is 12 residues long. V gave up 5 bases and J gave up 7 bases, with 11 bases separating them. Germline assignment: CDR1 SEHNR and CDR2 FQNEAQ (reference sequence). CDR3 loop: CASSRTRFEAFF. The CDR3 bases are TGTGCCAGCAGCCGGACAAGGTTTGAAGCTTTCTTT.

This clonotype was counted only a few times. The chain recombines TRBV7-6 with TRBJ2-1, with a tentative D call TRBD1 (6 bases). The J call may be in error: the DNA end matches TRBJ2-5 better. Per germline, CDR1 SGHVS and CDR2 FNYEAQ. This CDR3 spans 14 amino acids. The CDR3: CASSLTTGQETQYF. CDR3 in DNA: TGTGCCAGCAGCTTAACGACAGGCCAAGAGACCCAGTACTTC.

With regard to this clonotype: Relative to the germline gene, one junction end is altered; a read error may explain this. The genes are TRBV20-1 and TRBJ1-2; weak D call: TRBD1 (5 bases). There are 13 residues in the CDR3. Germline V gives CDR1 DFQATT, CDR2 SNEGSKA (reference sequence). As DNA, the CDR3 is TGCAGTGCTAGAGATTATGCCAGGGATGGCCACACCTTC. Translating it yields CSARDYARDGHTF.

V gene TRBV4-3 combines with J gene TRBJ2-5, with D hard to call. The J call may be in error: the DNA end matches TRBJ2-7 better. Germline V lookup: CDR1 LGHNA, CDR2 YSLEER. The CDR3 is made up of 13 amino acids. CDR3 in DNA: TGCGCCAGCAGCCAGCTAGGAAACTACGAGCAGTACTTC. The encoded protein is CASSQLGNYEQYF.

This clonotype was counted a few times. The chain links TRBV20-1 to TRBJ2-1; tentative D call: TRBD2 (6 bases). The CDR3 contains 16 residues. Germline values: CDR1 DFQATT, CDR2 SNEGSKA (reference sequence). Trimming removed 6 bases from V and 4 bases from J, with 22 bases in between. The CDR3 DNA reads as TGCAGTGCCGTGCCTGTGCGGGGACGCCAATACAATGAGCAGTTCTTC. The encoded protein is CSAVPVRGRQYNEQFF.

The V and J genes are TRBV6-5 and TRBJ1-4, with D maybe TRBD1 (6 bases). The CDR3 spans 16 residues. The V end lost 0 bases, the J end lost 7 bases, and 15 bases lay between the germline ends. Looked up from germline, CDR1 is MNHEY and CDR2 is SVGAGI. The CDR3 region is CASSYSIGGGGEKLFF. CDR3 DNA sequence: TGTGCCAGCAGTTACTCGATTGGAGGGGGGGGTGAAAAACTGTTTTTT.

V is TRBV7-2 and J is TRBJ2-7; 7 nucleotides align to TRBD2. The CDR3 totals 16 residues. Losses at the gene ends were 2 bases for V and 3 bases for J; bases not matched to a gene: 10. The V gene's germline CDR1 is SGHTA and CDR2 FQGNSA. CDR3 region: CASSLSGGGYLYEQYF. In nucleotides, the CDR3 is TGTGCCAGCAGCTTAAGTGGGGGGGGATACCTCTACGAGCAGTACTTC.

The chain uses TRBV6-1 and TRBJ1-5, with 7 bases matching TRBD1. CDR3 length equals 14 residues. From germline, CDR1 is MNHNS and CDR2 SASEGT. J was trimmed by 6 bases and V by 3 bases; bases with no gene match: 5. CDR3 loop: CASSDRGVSQPQHF. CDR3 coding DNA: TGTGCCAGCAGTGACAGGGGGGTGAGTCAGCCCCAGCATTTT.

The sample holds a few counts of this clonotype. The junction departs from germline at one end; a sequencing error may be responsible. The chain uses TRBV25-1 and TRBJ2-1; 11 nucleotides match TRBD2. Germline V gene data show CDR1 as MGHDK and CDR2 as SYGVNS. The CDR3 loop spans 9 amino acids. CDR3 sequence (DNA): TGCGTTAGCGGGGGGGCAAAGTTCTTC. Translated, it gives CVSGGAKFF.

The CDR3 is CASSREVGGRGYTF. For the CDR3, the DNA is TGCGCCAGCAGCAGAGAGGTCGGGGGCAGAGGCTACACCTTC. The chain carries TRBV5-1 and TRBJ1-2, with D tentatively TRBD1 (6 bases). Trimming shortened V by 4 bases and J by 8 bases, and 18 bases separated the two germline ends. CDR1 and CDR2 (germline): SGHRS, YFSETQ. This CDR3 has 14 residues.

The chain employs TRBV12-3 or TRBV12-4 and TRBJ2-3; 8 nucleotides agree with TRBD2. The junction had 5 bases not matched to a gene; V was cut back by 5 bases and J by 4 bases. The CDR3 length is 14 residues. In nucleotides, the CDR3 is TGTGCCAGCAGTACGGGGGGGGGTTCAGATACGCAGTATTTT. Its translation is CASSTGGGSDTQYF.

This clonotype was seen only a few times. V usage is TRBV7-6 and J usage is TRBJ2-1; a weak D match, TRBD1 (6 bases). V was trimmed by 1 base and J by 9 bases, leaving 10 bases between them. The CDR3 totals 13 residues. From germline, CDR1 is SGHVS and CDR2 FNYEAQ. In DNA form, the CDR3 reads TGTGCCAGCAGCTTAGGGGGGCCTGGTGAGCAGTTCTTC. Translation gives CASSLGGPGEQFF.

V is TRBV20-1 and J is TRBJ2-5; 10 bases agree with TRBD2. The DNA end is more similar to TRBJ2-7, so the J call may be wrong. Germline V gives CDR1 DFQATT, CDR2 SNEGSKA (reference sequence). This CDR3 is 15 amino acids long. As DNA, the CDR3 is TGCAGTGCTAGAGGGCGGCTAGCGGGGGAGGGCGAGCAGTACTTC. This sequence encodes CSARGRLAGEGEQYF.

CDR3 loop: CDPPAGALNEQFF. The CDR3, as DNA: TGTGACCCACCGGCGGGCGCCTTAAATGAGCAGTTCTTC. The chain has TRBV9 and TRBJ2-1; weak D call: TRBD2 (5 bases). Germline CDR1 and CDR2: SGDLS and YYNGEE. The CDR3 length is 13 residues.

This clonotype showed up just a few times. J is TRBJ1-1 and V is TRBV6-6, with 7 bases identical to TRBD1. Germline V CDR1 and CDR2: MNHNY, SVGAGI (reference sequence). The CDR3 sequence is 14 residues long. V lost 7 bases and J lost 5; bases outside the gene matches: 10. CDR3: CASNNLKQGTEAFF. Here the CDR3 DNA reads TGTGCCAGCAATAACCTAAAACAGGGGACTGAAGCTTTCTTT.